This TCR beta chain was sequenced during a study of graft-versus-host responses after intestinal transplantation. The wider study: For around 3 years after anti-thymocyte globulin induction, all recipients took tacrolimus and steroids.

Sequenced by immunoSEQ multiplex PCR; TCRdb stores in-frame clones only, minus some. The sample has under 150,000 clones, roughly 92% seen once. The CDR3 covers 13 residues. V gave up 0 bases and J gave up 5 bases, with 8 bases separating them. Germline assignment: CDR1 SGHKS and CDR2 YYEKEE (reference sequence). As regards this clone: Antigen unknown. Other nucleotide sequences from this sample produce the same CDR3.

Sequenced material: unstimulated CD4+ T cells sorted from spleen or lymph node cells, taken before intestinal transplant. The receptor comes from a human donor who received an intestinal transplant. The chain uses TRBV5-5 and TRBJ1-2; D is unclear. CDR3 region: CASSLDRRYGYTF. As DNA, the CDR3 is TGTGCCAGCAGCTTGGACAGAAGGTATGGCTACACCTTC.